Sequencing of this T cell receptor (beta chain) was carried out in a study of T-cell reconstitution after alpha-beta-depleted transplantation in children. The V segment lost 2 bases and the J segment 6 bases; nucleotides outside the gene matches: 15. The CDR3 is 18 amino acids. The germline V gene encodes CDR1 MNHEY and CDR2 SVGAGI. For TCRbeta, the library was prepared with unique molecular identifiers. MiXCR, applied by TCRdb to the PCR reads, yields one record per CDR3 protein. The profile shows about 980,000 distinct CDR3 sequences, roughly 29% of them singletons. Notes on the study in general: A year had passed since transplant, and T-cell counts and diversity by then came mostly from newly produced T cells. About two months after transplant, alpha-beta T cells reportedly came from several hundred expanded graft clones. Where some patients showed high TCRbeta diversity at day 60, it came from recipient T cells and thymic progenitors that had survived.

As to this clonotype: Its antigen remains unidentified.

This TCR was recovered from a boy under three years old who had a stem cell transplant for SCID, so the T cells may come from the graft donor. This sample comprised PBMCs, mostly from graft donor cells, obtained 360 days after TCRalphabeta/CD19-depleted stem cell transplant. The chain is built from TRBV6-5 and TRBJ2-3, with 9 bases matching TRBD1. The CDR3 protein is CASSYGPVHTGGADTQYF. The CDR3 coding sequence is TGTGCCAGCAGTTACGGCCCGGTTCATACAGGGGGCGCGGATACGCAGTATTTT.